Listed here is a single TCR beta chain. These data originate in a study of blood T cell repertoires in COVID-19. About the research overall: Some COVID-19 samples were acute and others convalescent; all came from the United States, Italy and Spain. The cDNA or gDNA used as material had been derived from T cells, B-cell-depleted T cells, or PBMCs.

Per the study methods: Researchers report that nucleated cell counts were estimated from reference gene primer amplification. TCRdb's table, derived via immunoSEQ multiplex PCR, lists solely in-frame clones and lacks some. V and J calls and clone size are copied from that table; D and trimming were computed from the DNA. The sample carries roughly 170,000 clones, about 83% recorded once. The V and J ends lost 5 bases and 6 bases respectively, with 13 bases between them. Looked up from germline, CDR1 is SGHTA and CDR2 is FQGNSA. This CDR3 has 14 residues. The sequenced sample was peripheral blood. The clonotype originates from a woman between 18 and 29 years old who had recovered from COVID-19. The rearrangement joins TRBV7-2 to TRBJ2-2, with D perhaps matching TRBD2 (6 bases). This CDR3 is CASSQAGGSGELFF. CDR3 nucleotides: TGTGCCAGCAGCCAAGCCGGAGGGTCCGGGGAGCTGTTTTTT. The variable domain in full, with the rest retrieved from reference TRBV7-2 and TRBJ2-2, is GAGVSQSPSNKVTEKGKDVELRCDPISGHTALYWYRQSLGQGLEFLIYFQGNSAPDKSGLPSDRFSAERTGGSVSTLTIQRTQQEDSAVYLCASSQAGGSGELFFGEGSRLTVL.